This record covers a single TCR beta chain. Its target is unknown. This entry comes from a study of CD8 T cells in ankylosing spondylitis. Overall study results and limits: Some motif variants were previously reported in reactive arthritis synovial fluid and blood. Disease-associated clonotypes exhibited CD8+ identity and were relatively infrequent in peripheral blood. Ankylosing spondylitis blood appeared to be characterized by a TCR beta motif of 7 to 9 highly homologous variants. Reportedly, disease-linked clones are significantly enriched in ankylosing spondylitis patients' matched synovial fluid.

The CDR3 loop spans 17 amino acids. Germline values: CDR1 MNHNS, CDR2 SASEGT. V lost 4 bases and J lost 2; bases outside the gene matches: 7. Researchers built TCR beta libraries using quantitative 5'-RACE with molecular barcodes. TCRdb itself ran the 5' RACE reads through MiXCR, one entry per CDR3 protein. In the table there are over 400,000 distinct CDR3 sequences, around 26% of which are singletons. This chain links TRBV6-1 with TRBJ2-6; 8 bases match TRBD1. Sample: blood, either unsorted or a sorted T cell fraction (not recorded which). This clonotype originated in a male donor with ankylosing spondylitis. The CDR3 DNA follows: TGTGCCAGCAGTGGGTGGAGGACAGGGACTGGGGCCAACGTCCTGACTTTC. Protein product: CASSGWRTGTGANVLTF.